One and the same sample provided the 4 T cell receptor beta chains below, sequenced in a study of siplizumab effects on memory and regulatory T cells. Sequencing was performed with immunoSEQ multiplex PCR; in TCRdb, only in-frame clones are kept and a portion is missing. The table records around 100,000 clones, more than 85% of them present only once. Sequencing used CD4+ T cells sorted from blood. Receptors originate from a human donor in good health.

This rearrangement joins TRBV7-7 to TRBJ1-2, with TRBD1 matching 10 bases. Germline CDR1 SSHAT, CDR2 FNYEAQ (reference sequence). The CDR3 consists of 21 residues. The V and J ends lost 1 base and 4 bases, in that order; junction bases with no gene match: 21. Here the CDR3 reads CASSLGGGTGAVPPGFYGYTF. CDR3 nucleotides: TGTGCCAGCAGCTTAGGGGGGGGGACAGGGGCCGTGCCCCCCGGGTTCTATGGCTACACCTTC. Combining the CDR3 with reference TRBV7-7 and TRBJ1-2 gives the whole variable domain GAGVSQSPRYKVTKRGQDVTLRCDPISSHATLYWYQQALGQGPEFLTYFNYEAQPDKSGLPSDRFSAERPEGSISTLTIQRTEQRDSAMYRCASSLGGGTGAVPPGFYGYTFGSGTRLTVV.

J is TRBJ1-3 and V is TRBV15, with D possibly being TRBD1 (6 bases). V shed 1 base and J shed 0 bases, with 7 bases lying between them. The CDR3 is 15 residues long. Per the germline V gene, CDR1 is LNHNV and CDR2 is YYDKDF (reference sequence). The CDR3 nucleotides read TGTGCCACCAGCAGAGGGACAGTCTCTGGAAACACCATATATTTT. It translates to CATSRGTVSGNTIYF.

The chain links TRBV28 to TRBJ1-6; D is unclear. Trimming pared 6 bases from V and 14 bases from J, leaving 14 bases between. Germline-derived CDR1 and CDR2 are MDHEN and SYDVKM. The CDR3 runs 12 residues. CDR3 nucleotide sequence: TGTGCCAGCAGCTGGGTGGTAGGAACCCTCCACTTT. Translated, it gives CASSWVVGTLHF.

The J gene is TRBJ1-2, the V gene TRBV2; D is ambiguous. Trimming cost V 5 bases and J 8 bases, with 15 bases left between them. This CDR3 has 13 amino acids. Germline V gene sequence: CDR1 SNHLY, CDR2 FYNNEI. The CDR3 spells CASSPSRASGYTF. The CDR3 bases are TGTGCCAGCAGTCCATCCCGGGCGTCGGGCTACACCTTC.